This note documents a single TCR beta chain sequence. A few counts support this clone. The antigen it recognizes is unknown. Per-base quality was not reported, and no clone a single base away is much larger than it. These data come from a study of cytomegalovirus exposure and HLA in healthy donors (dated by TCRdb to the late 2010s). Concerning the study at large: According to an earlier analysis of 450 to 650 of the donors, 150 million to 200 million T cells yielded some 120 million unique TCR beta sequences and 276 Gb of sequence data. To study patterns of TCR occurrence, a later analysis re-analyzed previously published TCR beta repertoires from 650 to 750 donors and added high-resolution HLA genotyping. To decide whether each TCR beta V gene segment behaved as functional or pseudogenic, an earlier analysis of several hundred of the donors relied on high-throughput TCR beta sequencing. Among 300 to 450 genotyped donors of the cohort, an average of about 240,000 unique TCR beta nucleotide sequences were sequenced per donor, approximately 20% of them non-productive. Donor age, sex, ethnicity and CMV serostatus were compiled together with the repertoire data. The study was designed to test whether signatures of past pathogen exposure could be identified by cataloging public T cell receptors. Five DR-DQ haplotypes were treated as single units for association and clustering because of strong linkage in the cohort. Class I and class II HLA loci were covered by the typing at four-digit resolution. Every repertoire in the discovery cohort had been generated on one and the same sequencing platform. An early release that covered roughly 600 HLA-typed donors contained about 300 gigabases of sequencing data and roughly 84 million unique TCR sequences. Of the roughly 400 genotyped donors, roughly 76% were placed in the genetic ancestry cluster associated with self-reported Caucasian donors. A later genetic analysis took genome-wide SNP genotypes for about 55% of the roughly 700 donors and used that subset as a discovery cohort. To predict cytomegalovirus infection status, the study brought together high-throughput TCR immunosequencing, statistical association of individual TCRs with disease status, and machine learning. Typing coverage varied by locus: about 620-630 donors for A, B, C, DRB1 and DQB1; some 520 for DQA1; more than 600 for DPA1; more than 450 for DPB1. The later analysis used no new phenotypic data to find candidate immune exposures, relying instead on TCR beta sequences and their occurrence across donors. In addition to the first cohort of several hundred subjects, a separate validation cohort of around 110 different subjects was used. Using immunosequencing, the study profiled T cell repertoires from some 670 subjects and related those repertoires to cytomegalovirus serostatus. On the study overall, not on this receptor specifically: Correlated functional status among segregating V segments might be attributable to linkage disequilibrium, but an unknown experimental factor could not be ruled out. Only TCR beta chains were sequenced in this cohort, and the absence of alpha or paired-chain data limited detectable features. A total of 164 TCR beta chains were listed by the study as associated with cytomegalovirus. In a later analysis, HLA-associated TCR beta chains showed more clonal expansion and lower generation probabilities than non-associated chains that were equally common. Roughly uniform sequencing depth across donors was assumed in presence/absence analyses, although this assumption may not hold. A few of the identified cytomegalovirus-associated TCR beta chains were confirmed in vitro to be specific for cytomegalovirus antigens. A cluster of highly shared sequence variants was judged likely to represent a technical artifact of the sequencing pipeline. Cytomegalovirus status was reported to be diagnosed by the classifier with high specificity and sensitivity in both the original and validation cohorts. According to a later analysis, parvovirus B19, influenza, CMV and Epstein-Barr virus appeared linked to several top co-occurrence clusters. Because HLA typing was missing for some donors at each locus, association tests included only the typed subset. While some public TCRs were present in many individuals, most TCR sequences turned up only very rarely across donors. The only immune exposure information available for the cohort was CMV serostatus. In a later analysis, most CMV-associated TCR beta chains were found to appear HLA-restricted, with HLA associations seemingly driven largely by CMV exposure. When HLA alleles, especially DR and DQ, strongly co-occurred, attributing TCR associations to individual alleles was difficult. Because the 87-base-pair reads could not distinguish some IMGT-functional V segments, including TRBV6-2 and TRBV6-3, those segments were excluded. Because counts were too low, more than 15 rarely observed V segments, including chromosome 9 orphons, were excluded from the earlier analysis of 587 of the donors. In an earlier analysis of some 540 of the donors, most TCR beta V segments appeared in productive rearrangements about 90% or about 30% of the time, broadly matching IMGT annotations. According to the authors, the approach could potentially be generalized to other disease states and immunological phenotypes. In a later genetic analysis, fewer N-insertions in productive TCRs were reported among donors in an Asian-associated ancestry cluster than the roughly 710-donor mean. An association between a missense DCLRE1C variant and V-gene and J-gene trimming of TCR beta chains was found in a later genetic analysis and replicated in an independent cohort. A later analysis associated 16,951 TCR beta sequences with specific HLA alleles at a false discovery rate of 0.05. A further reported finding was that TCR beta sequences accurately predicted the HLA-A and HLA-B alleles for most subjects in the first cohort. A later analysis found that TCR association rates varied across HLA loci, with DRB1 alleles showing the most associated TCRs and HLA-C alleles the fewest.

The CDR3 covers 11 residues, taking in both the cysteine and the phenylalanine. Solely the CDR3 DNA is kept, with 33 bases framed from the first base. A distance of 4 bases separates the germline ends of V and J, which lose 0 bases and 8 bases respectively. CDR1 and CDR2 were assigned from the germline V gene as MDHEN and SYDVKM. The library was obtained by the immunoSEQ multiplex PCR assay. The multiplex PCR relied on a mix of 60 forward primers for TCR Vbeta segments and 13 reverse primers for TCR Jbeta segments. The CDR3 region of rearranged TCR beta genes was amplified from genomic DNA by a multiplex PCR assay. On the Illumina HiSeq System, the amplified TCR beta libraries were sequenced as 87-base-pair reads. Per the original workflow: Across the 666 repertoires, a later analysis counted some 80 million unique TCR beta chains, roughly 11 million of which were shared by at least two donors. A nearest-neighbor algorithm error-corrected the raw reads and collapsed the reads into unique sequences, merging closely related sequences to remove PCR and sequencing errors. V, D and J gene segments were assigned by aligning CDR3 sequences to IMGT reference sequences. For a sequence to be retained, a match of at least six nucleotides to both a V gene segment and a J gene segment was required. A rearrangement counted as productive if the CDR3 had no stop codons and remained in frame with V and J, and every other rearrangement counted as non-productive. Following IMGT convention, CDR3 was defined as the stretch from the second conserved V-encoded cysteine up to the conserved J-encoded phenylalanine. The earlier analysis of 500 to 600 of the donors excluded sequences that lacked an unambiguous match to a single V gene segment. An earlier analysis of almost 600 of the donors classified V segments as functional when productive rearrangements were above 56.7% and as segregating when the standard deviation between donors was above 5%. A statistical classification framework was built to diagnose cytomegalovirus status from the catalog of TCR beta chain sequences. In a later analysis, V and J genes were assigned by comparing TCR nucleotide sequences against IMGT/GENE-DB human TR gene sequences. Using the TCRdist pipeline, a later analysis assigned CDR3 sequences along with most-parsimonious VDJ recombination scenarios. In a later analysis, every TCR beta chain was defined by the combination of its CDR3 amino acid sequence and its V-gene family, and reads without a unique V-gene family were dropped. As a way to deal with suspected cross-contamination and a sequencing artifact, a later analysis dropped 500 to 700 nucleotide sequences that were highly shared and had low generation probability. In a later analysis, a clonal expansion index for each public chain was calculated from normalized within-repertoire ranks of inferred template counts. A later analysis computed generation probabilities with a VDJ recombination model fitted to out-of-frame rearrangements, and checked the results against IGoR. In a later analysis, hypergeometric tests were used to score TCR-TCR, TCR-HLA and TCR-CMV co-occurrence, with a repertoire-size bias correction applied to TCR pairs. In a later analysis, false discovery rates were estimated by permuting HLA or CMV assignments 20 times. In a later analysis, co-occurring TCRs were grouped using DBSCAN, and TCRdist sequence similarity was added for clustering within HLA-allele-positive subsets. Co-occurrence clustering excluded repertoires with fewer than 30,000 or more than 120,000 public chains, plus five with anomalous nucleotide sharing. Here the immuneACCESS table is served through TCRdb, limited to in-frame sequences with V and J called. Missing clones are a known gap in these copies; in checked studies unresolved V genes cover under half, and the rest lacks a known reason. D and trimming come from the DNA, and the V and J calls and clone size come from that table. The table for this sample lists 110,000 to 150,000 clones; about 80% of them were counted only once. Around 2.4% of the sample is in the top ten clones.

The cohort consisted of 600 or so healthy bone marrow donors. At the time of sampling, every cohort member was nominally healthy, though immune exposures that went unrecorded were likely present. The donor tested CMV seropositive, placing the donor among the approximately 290 seropositive members of the cohort. Every donor gave a peripheral blood sample, and the peripheral blood mononuclear cells from that sample were used for TCR beta sequencing. The Qiagen DNeasy Blood Extraction Kit was used to extract genomic DNA from the blood cell samples. Rearrangement joined TRBV28 to TRBJ1-2, with an unclear D gene assignment. Material for sequencing was PBMCs. The receptor comes from a woman aged 18-30 years in good health and CMV-seropositive. DNA sequence: TGTGCCAGCAGTTTATGGTCAGGCTACACCTTC. It specifies CASSLWSGYTF.